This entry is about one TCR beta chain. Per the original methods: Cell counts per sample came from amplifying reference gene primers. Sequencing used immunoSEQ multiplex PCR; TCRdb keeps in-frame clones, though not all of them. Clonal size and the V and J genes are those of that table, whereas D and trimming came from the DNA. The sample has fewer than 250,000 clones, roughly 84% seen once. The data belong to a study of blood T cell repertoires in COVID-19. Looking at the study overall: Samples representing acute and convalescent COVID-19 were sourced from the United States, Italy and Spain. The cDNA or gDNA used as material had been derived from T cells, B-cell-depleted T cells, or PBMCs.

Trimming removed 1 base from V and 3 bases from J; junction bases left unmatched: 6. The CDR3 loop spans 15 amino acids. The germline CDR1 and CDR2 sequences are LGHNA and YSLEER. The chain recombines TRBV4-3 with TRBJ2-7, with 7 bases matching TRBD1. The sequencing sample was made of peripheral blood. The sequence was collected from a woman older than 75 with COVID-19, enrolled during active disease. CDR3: CASSQGRTGYYEQYF. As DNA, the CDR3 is TGCGCCAGCAGCCAAGGAAGGACAGGTTACTACGAGCAGTACTTC.